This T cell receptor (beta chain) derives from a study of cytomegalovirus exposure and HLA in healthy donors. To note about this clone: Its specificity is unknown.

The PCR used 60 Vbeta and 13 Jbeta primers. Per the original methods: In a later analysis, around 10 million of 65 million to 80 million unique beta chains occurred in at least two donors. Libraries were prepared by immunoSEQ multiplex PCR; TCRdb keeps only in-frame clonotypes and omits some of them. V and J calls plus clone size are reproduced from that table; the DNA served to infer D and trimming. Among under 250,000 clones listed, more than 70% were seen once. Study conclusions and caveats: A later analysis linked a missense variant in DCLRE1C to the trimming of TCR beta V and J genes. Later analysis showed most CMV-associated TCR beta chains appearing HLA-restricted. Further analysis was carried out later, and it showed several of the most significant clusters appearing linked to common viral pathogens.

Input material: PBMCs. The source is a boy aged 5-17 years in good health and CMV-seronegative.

CDR3 DNA sequence: TGTGCCAGCAGCCAAGGGGGTGTTGGGGAGCAGTACTTC. Its protein is CASSQGGVGEQYF. The V and J genes are TRBV6-6 and TRBJ2-7; perhaps TRBD1 as D (6 bases). The CDR3 runs 13 residues. From germline, CDR1 is MNHNY and CDR2 SVGAGI (reference sequence). The V end lost 6 bases, the J end lost 7 bases, and 16 bases lay between the germline ends.